What follows is one T cell receptor beta chain and its context. The CDR3 is 15 amino acids. CDR1 and CDR2 from the germline V gene are ENHRY and SYGVKD. V lost 2 bases to trimming and J lost 5 bases, with 12 bases between them. The data originate from a study of blood T cell repertoires in COVID-19. Across the study: PBMCs, B-cell-depleted T cells, or T cells were the source of the cDNA or gDNA that made up the material.

Data came from immunoSEQ multiplex PCR; TCRdb stores just in-frame clones and leaves some out. The sample has approximately 12,000 clones, around 85% seen once. The sequence derives from a human donor in a cohort sampled during active COVID-19. The sequencing sample was made of peripheral blood. The chain uses TRBV10-3 and TRBJ2-2; D remains unclear. The CDR3 sequence is CAISERRQETGELFF. The CDR3, as DNA: TGTGCCATCAGTGAGAGGCGACAAGAGACCGGGGAGCTGTTTTTT.